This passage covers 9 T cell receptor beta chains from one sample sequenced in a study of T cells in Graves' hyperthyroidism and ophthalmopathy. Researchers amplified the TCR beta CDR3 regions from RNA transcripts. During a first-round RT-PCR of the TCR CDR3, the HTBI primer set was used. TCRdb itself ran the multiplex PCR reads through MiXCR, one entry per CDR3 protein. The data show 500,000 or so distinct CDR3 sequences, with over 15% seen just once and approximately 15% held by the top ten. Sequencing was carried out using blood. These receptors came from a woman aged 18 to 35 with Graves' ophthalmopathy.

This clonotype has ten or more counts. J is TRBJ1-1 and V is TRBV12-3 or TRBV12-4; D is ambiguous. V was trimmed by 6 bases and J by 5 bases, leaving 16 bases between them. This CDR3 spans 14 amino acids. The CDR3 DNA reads TGTGCCAGCAGCCCCCGTACTCAAAGTACTGAAGCTTTCTTT. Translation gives CASSPRTQSTEAFF.

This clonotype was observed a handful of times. In DNA, the CDR3 is TGTGCCAGCAGGCTTAGGGGGACGGCGAACACCGGGGAGCTGTTTTTT. Translated, it gives CASRLRGTANTGELFF. The chain joins TRBV28 to TRBJ2-2, with D possibly being TRBD1 (6 bases). The V and J ends lost 6 bases and 0 bases respectively, with 14 bases between them. CDR3 length: 16 residues. CDR1 is MDHEN, CDR2 SYDVKM, per germline.

CDR3 in amino acids: CATSRQGTNEKLFF. Here the CDR3 DNA reads TGTGCCACCAGCAGACAGGGTACTAATGAAAAACTGTTTTTT. This chain connects TRBV15 to TRBJ1-4; possible D gene TRBD1, 5 bases. Deletions cut 2 bases from V and 2 bases from J, with 6 bases between. Germline V gives CDR1 LNHNV, CDR2 YYDKDF (reference sequence). The CDR3 contains 14 residues.

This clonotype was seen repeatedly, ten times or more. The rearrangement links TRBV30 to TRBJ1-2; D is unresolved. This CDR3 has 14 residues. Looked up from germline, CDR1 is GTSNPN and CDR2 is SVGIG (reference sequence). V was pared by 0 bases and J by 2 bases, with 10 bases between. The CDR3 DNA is TGTGCCTGGAGTGTACGTCTGACAAACTATGGCTACACCTTC. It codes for CAWSVRLTNYGYTF.

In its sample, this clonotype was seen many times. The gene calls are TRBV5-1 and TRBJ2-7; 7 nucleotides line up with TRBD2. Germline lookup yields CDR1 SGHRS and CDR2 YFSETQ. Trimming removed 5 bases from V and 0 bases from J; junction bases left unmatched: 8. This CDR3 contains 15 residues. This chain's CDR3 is CASRPDGGSSYEQYF. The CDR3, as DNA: TGCGCCAGCAGGCCGGACGGCGGGAGCTCCTACGAGCAGTACTTC.

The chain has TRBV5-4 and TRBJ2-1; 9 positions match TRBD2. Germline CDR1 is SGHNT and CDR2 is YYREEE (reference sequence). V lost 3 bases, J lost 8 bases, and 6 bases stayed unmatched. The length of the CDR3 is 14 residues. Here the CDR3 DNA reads TGTGCCAGCAGCTGGGTAGCGGGAGACGATGAGCAGTTCTTC. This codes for CASSWVAGDDEQFF.

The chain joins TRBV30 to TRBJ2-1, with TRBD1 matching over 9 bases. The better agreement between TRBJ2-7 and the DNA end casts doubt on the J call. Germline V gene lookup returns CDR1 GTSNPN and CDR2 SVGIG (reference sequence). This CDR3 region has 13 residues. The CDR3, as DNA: TGTGCCTGGGACGGCGGGACAGGGAATGAGCAGTACTTC. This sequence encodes CAWDGGTGNEQYF.

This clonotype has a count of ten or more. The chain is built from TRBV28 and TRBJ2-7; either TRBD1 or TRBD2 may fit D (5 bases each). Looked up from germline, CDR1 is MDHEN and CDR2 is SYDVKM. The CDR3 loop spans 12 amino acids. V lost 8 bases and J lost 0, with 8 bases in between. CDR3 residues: CASGGYSYEQYF. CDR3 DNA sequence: TGTGCCAGCGGGGGTTACTCCTACGAGCAGTACTTC.

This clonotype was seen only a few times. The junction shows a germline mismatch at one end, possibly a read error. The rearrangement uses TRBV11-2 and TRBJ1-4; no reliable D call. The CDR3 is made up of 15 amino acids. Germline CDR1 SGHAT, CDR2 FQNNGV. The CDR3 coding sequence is TGTGCCGGCAGTAGAGAGGAGGCTCCAGCCGGAAAACTGTTTTTT. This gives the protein CAGSREEAPAGKLFF.